These 26 T cell receptor beta chains were sequenced from one sample in a study of blood T cell repertoires in COVID-19. TCRdb's copy holds only in-frame clones and misses some; the assay was immunoSEQ multiplex PCR. The data hold roughly 260,000 clones, with about 87% observed a single time. The sample taken for sequencing was peripheral blood. These receptor sequences come from a woman in her 50s with acute or convalescent COVID-19.

The chain joins TRBV2 to TRBJ2-5, with D maybe TRBD2 (6 bases). From germline, CDR1 is SNHLY and CDR2 FYNNEI. Trimming pared 8 bases from V and 5 bases from J, leaving 15 bases between. This CDR3 contains 13 residues. Here the CDR3 DNA reads TGTGCCAGCTGGGCGGGTGGAGGGGAGACCCAGTACTTC. Translated: CASWAGGGETQYF.

This clone turned up a few times. V is TRBV14 and J is TRBJ1-6; 10 bases align to TRBD1. With 4 bases clipped from V and 4 bases from J, the junction kept 10 bases outside the gene matches. The germline CDR1 and CDR2 sequences are SGHDN and FVKESK. The length of the CDR3 is 18 residues. The CDR3 DNA follows: TGTGCCAGCAGCCCCTCCGGGACAGGGGTTTTGTATAATTCACCCCTCCACTTT. This sequence encodes CASSPSGTGVLYNSPLHF.

The chain joins TRBV6-4 to TRBJ2-3, with a tentative D call TRBD2 (5 bases). The CDR3 contains 15 residues. V lost 5 bases and J 2 bases, leaving 14 bases between the germline ends. The germline V gene encodes CDR1 MRHNA and CDR2 SNTAGT. CDR3 DNA sequence: TGTGCCAGCAGTTTGCGGGTTCCTTACACAGATACGCAGTATTTT. Translating gives CASSLRVPYTDTQYF.

The genes are TRBV2 and TRBJ2-1, with 7 bases aligning to TRBD1. After removal of 3 bases from V and 0 bases from J, the junction contained 8 bases not matched to a gene. Per the germline V gene, CDR1 is SNHLY and CDR2 is FYNNEI. This CDR3 is 17 amino acids long. The chain's CDR3 is CASSDSGQPSSYNEQFF. Written as DNA, the CDR3 is TGTGCCAGCAGTGACTCGGGACAGCCAAGCTCCTACAATGAGCAGTTCTTC. Supplemented by reference TRBV2 and TRBJ2-1, the full variable domain reads EPEVTQTPSHQVTQMGQEVILRCVPISNHLYFYWYRQILGQKVEFLVSFYNNEISEKSEIFDDQFSVERPDGSNFTLKIRSTKLEDSAMYFCASSDSGQPSSYNEQFFGPGTRLTVL.

The chain employs TRBV2 and TRBJ2-7; possible D gene TRBD2, 5 bases. CDR3 size: 14 residues. The germline V and J ends were trimmed by 6 bases and 0 bases, with 12 bases remaining between them. Germline V gene sequence: CDR1 SNHLY, CDR2 FYNNEI. In DNA, the CDR3 is TGTGCCAGCAGGGGAGACACAAGCTCCTACGAGCAGTACTTC. This gives the protein CASRGDTSSYEQYF.

The V and J genes are TRBV12-3 or TRBV12-4 and TRBJ1-1; D not certain. This CDR3 contains 13 residues. Trimming took off 4 bases at V and 10 bases at J, with 16 bases between the two ends. Written as DNA, the CDR3 is TGTGCCAGCAGTTCTCAGCGGGGTTCGGGAGCTTTCTTT. This gives the protein CASSSQRGSGAFF.

The CDR3 nucleotides read TGTGCCAGCAGTTTTAGACTAGCGGCTCCCAGCTCCTACGAGCAGTACTTC. Translation gives CASSFRLAAPSSYEQYF. The gene calls are TRBV28 and TRBJ2-7, with 9 positions matching TRBD2. The junction had 9 bases not matched to a gene; V was cut back by 3 bases and J by 0 bases. Germline V CDR1 and CDR2: MDHEN, SYDVKM. The CDR3 extends over 17 amino acids. The whole variable domain, filled in from reference TRBV28 and TRBJ2-7, reads DVKVTQSSRYLVKRTGEKVFLECVQDMDHENMFWYRQDPGLGLRLIYFSYDVKMKEKGDIPEGYSVSREKKERFSLILESASTNQTSMYLCASSFRLAAPSSYEQYFGPGTRLTVT.

The chain links TRBV19 to TRBJ1-2, with D maybe TRBD1 (5 bases). Trimming removed 5 bases at V and 7 bases at J, with 17 bases between. Germline CDR1 and CDR2: LNHDA and SQIVND (reference sequence). The CDR3 consists of 14 residues. The CDR3 protein is CASSPDTVGLGYTF. The CDR3 DNA sequence: TGTGCCAGTAGTCCGGACACTGTAGGTCTTGGCTACACCTTC.

This clone was seen a single time. The V and J genes are TRBV19 and TRBJ2-7; no clear D gene. The V gene lost 2 bases and the J gene lost 3 bases, with 11 bases spanning the gap. The CDR3 totals 14 residues. CDR1 and CDR2 (germline): LNHDA, SQIVND (reference sequence). This CDR3 is CASSISPTVYEQYF. In DNA form, the CDR3 reads TGTGCCAGTAGTATAAGTCCTACGGTCTACGAGCAGTACTTC.

This chain links TRBV6-1 with TRBJ1-1, with unresolved D. The germline V and J ends were trimmed by 3 bases and 11 bases, with 16 bases remaining between them. CDR1 and CDR2 from the germline V gene are MNHNS and SASEGT. The CDR3 runs to 13 residues. The CDR3 nucleotides read TGTGCCAGCAGTGATCGGTCCGGGGTGACGGCTTTCTTT. It is translated as CASSDRSGVTAFF.

This sequence joins TRBV7-2 and TRBJ1-4; no clear D. Deletions cut 3 bases from V and 5 bases from J, with 7 bases between. The CDR3 contains 13 residues. Germline-derived CDR1 and CDR2 are SGHTA and FQGNSA. The DNA of the CDR3 is TGTGCCAGCAGCTTCCAGTTAAATGAAAAACTGTTTTTT. Its translation: CASSFQLNEKLFF. The whole variable domain, filled in from reference TRBV7-2 and TRBJ1-4, reads GAGVSQSPSNKVTEKGKDVELRCDPISGHTALYWYRQSLGQGLEFLIYFQGNSAPDKSGLPSDRFSAERTGGSVSTLTIQRTQQEDSAVYLCASSFQLNEKLFFGSGTQLSVL.

This clone was seen a handful of times. V usage is TRBV27 and J usage is TRBJ1-2; TRBD1 might be the D (6 bases). This CDR3 comprises 16 residues. V was pared by 6 bases and J by 1 base, with 18 bases between. Germline V lookup: CDR1 MNHEY, CDR2 SMNVEV (reference sequence). As DNA, the CDR3 is TGTGCCAGCAGATTCCAAGTGGGGGCACTTAACTATGGCTACACCTTC. As protein: CASRFQVGALNYGYTF.

This clone was detected once. CDR3 DNA sequence: TGTGCCAGCAGCTTCGACAATAGGCTTGGAAACACCATATATTTT. This codes for CASSFDNRLGNTIYF. The V and J genes are TRBV7-2 and TRBJ1-3; D remains ambiguous. The CDR3 totals 15 residues. Germline CDR1 SGHTA, CDR2 FQGNSA. V lost 3 bases and J 3 bases, leaving 12 bases between the germline ends.

The chain carries TRBV5-1 and TRBJ2-7; TRBD2 might be the D (7 bases). CDR3 length: 13 residues. Germline V CDR1 and CDR2: SGHRS, YFSETQ. Deletions cut 3 bases from V and 7 bases from J, with 14 bases between. The CDR3 protein is CASSWGGRDEQYF. CDR3 sequence (DNA): TGCGCCAGCAGCTGGGGGGGCCGTGATGAGCAGTACTTC. Variable domain in full (rest from reference TRBV5-1 and TRBJ2-7): KAGVTQTPRYLIKTRGQQVTLSCSPISGHRSVSWYQQTPGQGLQFLFEYFSETQRNKGNFPGRFSGRQFSNSRSEMNVSTLELGDSALYLCASSWGGRDEQYFGPGTRLTVT.

The rearrangement joins TRBV12-3 or TRBV12-4 to TRBJ2-1; possible D gene TRBD2, 6 bases. The V and J ends lost 4 bases and 7 bases respectively, with 8 bases between them. This CDR3 has 12 residues. The CDR3 region is CASSSGGNEQFF. The CDR3 nucleotides read TGTGCCAGCAGTTCCGGGGGAAATGAGCAGTTCTTC.

The chain combines TRBV4-3 with TRBJ1-6, with D tentatively TRBD1 (5 bases). The length of the CDR3 is 16 residues. Germline loops: CDR1 LGHNA, CDR2 YSLEER. V was pared by 0 bases and J by 6 bases, with 12 bases between. CDR3 region: CASSQDKSGRNSPLHF. DNA of the CDR3: TGCGCCAGCAGCCAAGATAAATCAGGGCGTAATTCACCCCTCCACTTT.

The chain combines TRBV30 with TRBJ1-5; D ambiguous. Germline values: CDR1 GTSNPN, CDR2 SVGIG (reference sequence). The CDR3 has 13 amino acids. Trimming took 0 bases from V and 2 from J, leaving 5 bases between them. The CDR3 loop is CAWSVARNQPQHF. In DNA, the CDR3 is TGTGCCTGGAGTGTGGCACGCAATCAGCCCCAGCATTTT.

CDR3 in DNA: TGTGCCAGCAGTATACCCCACCGGGATAAAATGTTCTTC. It yields the protein CASSIPHRDKMFF. The chain employs TRBV28 and TRBJ2-1, with D possibly being TRBD2 (5 bases). The CDR3 consists of 13 residues. V dropped 5 bases and J dropped 15 bases, with 20 bases sitting between them. Germline CDR1 reads MDHEN; CDR2 reads SYDVKM.

This chain uses TRBV4-3 with TRBJ2-1, with D perhaps matching TRBD2 (6 bases). Between the trimmed V and J ends, which lost 0 bases and 3 bases, there was a span of 15 bases. CDR3 length equals 17 residues. CDR1 and CDR2 from the germline V gene are LGHNA and YSLEER. The CDR3 DNA sequence: TGCGCCAGCAGCCAAGACCGCGCTAGCGCTGGCTACAATGAGCAGTTCTTC. This gives the protein CASSQDRASAGYNEQFF.

This chain connects TRBV18 to TRBJ2-1, with TRBD1 matching over 8 bases. J gave up 5 bases and V 3 bases, and 6 bases lay outside the gene matches. The CDR3 length is 15 residues. In germline, CDR1 is KGHSH, CDR2 LQKENI. CDR3 sequence: CASSPRQGRNNEQFF. The CDR3, as DNA: TGTGCCAGCTCACCCCGACAGGGGCGCAACAATGAGCAGTTCTTC. The complete variable domain, with remaining parts taken from reference TRBV18 and TRBJ2-1, reads NAGVMQNPRHLVRRRGQEARLRCSPMKGHSHVYWYRQLPEEGLKFMVYLQKENIIDESGMPKERFSAEFPKEGPSILRIQQVVRGDSAAYFCASSPRQGRNNEQFFGPGTRLTVL.

This chain links TRBV6-5 with TRBJ2-1, with D possibly TRBD1 on 8 matching bases. The germline V and J ends were trimmed by 0 bases and 9 bases, with 15 bases remaining between them. The germline CDR1 and CDR2 sequences are MNHEY and SVGAGI. The CDR3 spans 15 residues. For the CDR3, the DNA is TGTGCCAGCAGTTACTCGGACAGGGAGGGTTCTGAGCAGTTCTTC. Translated, it gives CASSYSDREGSEQFF.

The gene calls are TRBV11-2 and TRBJ2-7; D may be TRBD2 (5 bases). Per germline, CDR1 SGHAT and CDR2 FQNNGV. Deletions cut 2 bases from V and 7 bases from J, with 18 bases between. The CDR3 totals 15 residues. DNA of the CDR3: TGTGCCAGCAGCTTATTGGGCGTGCGGACGGGGGAGCAGTACTTC. It is translated as CASSLLGVRTGEQYF.

The genes are TRBV7-2 and TRBJ2-5; TRBD2 aligns across 9 bases. This CDR3 spans 14 amino acids. The V segment lost 2 bases and the J segment 2 bases; nucleotides outside the gene matches: 0. CDR1 and CDR2 (germline): SGHTA, FQGNSA. CDR3 protein: CASSLLAGQETQYF. The CDR3 nucleotides read TGTGCCAGCAGCTTACTAGCGGGACAAGAGACCCAGTACTTC. The full variable domain, completed using reference TRBV7-2 and TRBJ2-5, is GAGVSQSPSNKVTEKGKDVELRCDPISGHTALYWYRQSLGQGLEFLIYFQGNSAPDKSGLPSDRFSAERTGGSVSTLTIQRTQQEDSAVYLCASSLLAGQETQYFGPGTRLLVL.

The rearrangement joins TRBV28 to TRBJ2-2; 8 nucleotides match TRBD2. The J segment lost 6 bases and the V segment lost 3 bases, leaving 9 bases of the junction unmatched. Germline CDR1 MDHEN, CDR2 SYDVKM. The CDR3 has 16 residues. The CDR3 loop reads CASSFIGGRSPGELFF. DNA for the CDR3: TGTGCCAGCAGTTTTATTGGCGGGAGGTCTCCCGGGGAGCTGTTTTTT.

The V call is TRBV4-1, the J call TRBJ1-2; D is undetermined. Per germline, CDR1 MGHRA and CDR2 YSYEKL. The CDR3 sequence is 14 residues long. V gave up 0 bases and J gave up 1 base, with 6 bases separating them. The CDR3 region has the DNA TGCGCCAGCAGCCAAGATGCGGATAACTATGGCTACACCTTC. This codes for CASSQDADNYGYTF.

The chain joins TRBV7-9 to TRBJ1-2; no clear D. Germline V CDR1 and CDR2: SEHNR, FQNEAQ (reference sequence). With 3 bases removed from V and 8 bases from J, the gap between germline ends came to 13 bases. The length of the CDR3 is 13 residues. The CDR3 spells CASSFSPPEGYTF. CDR3 in DNA: TGTGCCAGCAGCTTTAGCCCTCCGGAGGGCTACACCTTC.